This T cell receptor (beta chain) was captured in a study of metastatic and nonmetastatic thyroid tumors. Study context: The comparison covered peripheral blood and tumor or nodule tissue in malignant and benign thyroid patients. Findings and limits, study-wide: In blood and tumor, TCR beta diversity was reportedly significantly higher in malignant thyroid tumors than in benign nodules.

Among the patients, none had received any treatment before thyroid surgery. On this clone: Antigen unknown. Just one base apart from a much larger clone, this may be a read error.

Between the trimmed V and J ends, which lost 5 bases and 3 bases, there was a span of 8 bases. CDR3 length: 12 residues. Germline V lookup: CDR1 MNHNS, CDR2 SASEGT. TCRdb re-called clones via MiXCR from the PCR reads. Of about 89,000 clones listed, under 15% are singletons. Input material: tumor tissue. V is TRBV6-1 and J is TRBJ2-7; no reliable D call. This receptor was identified in a female donor with papillary thyroid cancer or a benign thyroid nodule (not recorded which). Some clones in this sample may be carry-over from other donors' samples. CDR3 residues: CASSMAVYEQYF. For the CDR3, the DNA is TGTGCCAGCAGTATGGCAGTCTACGAGCAGTACTTC.